These T cell receptor beta chains were read from a single sample in a study of intratumoral heterogeneity in liver cancer. Method: immunoSEQ multiplex PCR; TCRdb's copy keeps in-frame clones and lacks some. The sample contains tens of thousands of clones, approximately 73% of which appear only once. Sample: tumor-adjacent normal tissue, taken before any cancer treatment. The receptor source for this set is a woman in her 70s with hepatocellular carcinoma. The CDR3 runs from the conserved cysteine through the conserved F or W. D genes are given only for firm matches. A row's size may be missing; if present it is once, few, many or a size class.

J gene,D gene,V gene,clone size,CDR3 protein,CDR3 DNA
TRBJ2-7,-,TRBV9,-,CASGGSYEQYF,TGTGCCAGCGGAGGGTCCTACGAGCAGTACTTC
TRBJ2-7,TRBD2,TRBV6-5,-,CASTLTSGSFGEQYF,TGTGCCAGCACCCTGACTAGCGGGTCGTTCGGCGAGCAGTACTTC
TRBJ2-7,-,TRBV5-8,few,CASSSAYEQYF,TGTGCCAGCAGCTCCGCCTACGAGCAGTACTTC
TRBJ2-7,TRBD2,TRBV6-5,-,CASRLAGGSYEQYF,TGTGCCAGCAGGCTAGCGGGAGGTTCCTACGAGCAGTACTTC
TRBJ2-3,TRBD1,TRBV12-3/TRBV12-4,-,CASSQGADTQYF,TGTGCCAGCAGTCAGGGGGCAGATACGCAGTATTTT
TRBJ2-1,TRBD1,TRBV19,-,CASSIFSSGGPYNEQFF,TGTGCCAGTAGTATTTTTTCCTCAGGGGGACCCTACAATGAGCAGTTCTTC
TRBJ2-2,-,TRBV9,-,CASRRTPNTGELFF,TGTGCCAGCAGGCGGACCCCGAACACCGGGGAGCTGTTTTTT
TRBJ1-3,-,TRBV28,-,CASSPGSNSGNTIYF,TGTGCCAGCAGCCCAGGCAGTAACTCTGGAAACACCATATATTTT
TRBJ1-2,-,TRBV30,once,CAWSVGISSGYTF,TGTGCCTGGAGTGTCGGGATTTCAAGCGGCTACACCTTC
TRBJ2-1,-,TRBV5-4,-,CASRPSYSYNEQFF,TGTGCCAGCAGGCCTAGTTACTCCTACAATGAGCAGTTCTTC
TRBJ2-5,TRBD1,TRBV10-3,-,CATLGQEKETQYF,TGTGCCACCTTGGGACAGGAAAAAGAGACCCAGTACTTC
TRBJ1-4,-,TRBV6-5,-,CASSDDNRVEKLFF,TGTGCCAGCAGCGATGATAACAGGGTTGAAAAACTGTTTTTT
TRBJ2-7,TRBD2,TRBV20-1,-,CSASLPSGRVTYEQYF,TGCAGTGCTAGTTTACCTAGCGGGAGGGTTACCTACGAGCAGTACTTC
TRBJ1-6,TRBD1,TRBV5-1,-,CASSAGQYNSPLHF,TGCGCCAGCAGCGCGGGACAGTATAATTCACCCCTCCACTTT
TRBJ1-2,TRBD1,TRBV7-3,-,CASSSHWTGDGYTF,TGTGCCAGCAGCTCGCACTGGACAGGGGATGGCTACACCTTC
TRBJ1-2,TRBD1,TRBV11-1,medium-sized,CASSPRQGAGYGYTF,TGTGCCAGCAGCCCCAGACAGGGAGCGGGCTATGGCTACACCTTC
TRBJ1-2,-,TRBV27,-,CASSLRTGRSYGYTF,TGTGCCAGCAGTTTACGGACCGGCAGGAGCTATGGCTACACCTTC
TRBJ2-2,-,TRBV30,-,CAWSVRAGRTGELFF,TGTGCCTGGAGTGTACGAGCAGGGAGAACCGGGGAGCTGTTTTTT
TRBJ1-5,-,TRBV28,-,CASFKNQPQHF,TGTGCCAGCTTTAAGAATCAGCCCCAGCATTTT
TRBJ1-3,TRBD1,TRBV18,once,CASSPVVGQGFGNTIYF,TGTGCCAGCTCACCTGTTGTAGGACAGGGGTTTGGAAACACCATATATTTT
TRBJ2-7,-,TRBV5-6,-,CASSKEPYEQYF,TGTGCCAGCAGCAAAGAACCCTACGAGCAGTACTTC
TRBJ2-3,-,TRBV5-5,-,CASSNQGWTDTQYF,TGTGCCAGCAGTAACCAGGGATGGACAGATACGCAGTATTTT
TRBJ2-1,TRBD2,TRBV15,-,CATSRVGGSGRDEQFF,TGTGCCACCAGCAGAGTGGGCGGTAGCGGGAGAGATGAGCAGTTCTTC
TRBJ1-4,-,TRBV28,-,CASSLTPSEEKLFF,TGTGCCAGCAGTTTAACCCCCTCGGAGGAAAAACTGTTTTTT
TRBJ2-3,TRBD2,TRBV5-4,-,CASSRGLAGGRADTQYF,TGTGCCAGCAGTCGGGGACTAGCGGGGGGACGGGCAGATACGCAGTATTTT
TRBJ1-2,-,TRBV28,-,CASSQTGRVGYTF,TGTGCCAGCAGCCAAACAGGGCGAGTTGGCTACACCTTC
TRBJ1-6,TRBD1,TRBV5-1,-,CASSLGSGGINSPLHF,TGCGCCAGCAGCTTGGGCTCAGGGGGTATTAATTCACCCCTCCACTTT
TRBJ2-1,TRBD1,TRBV6-4,once,CASSDRYRGTNEQFF,TGTGCCAGCAGTGACAGGTACAGGGGTACCAATGAGCAGTTCTTC
TRBJ2-7,-,TRBV5-1,-,CASSLDASSYEQYF,TGCGCCAGCAGCTTGGATGCCAGCTCCTACGAGCAGTACTTC
TRBJ2-1,TRBD1,TRBV24-1,-,CATSDYQGVEFF,TGTGCCACCAGTGATTATCAGGGGGTAGAGTTCTTC
TRBJ1-4,-,TRBV15,-,CATRGYSDNEKLFF,TGTGCCACCAGGGGTTACAGCGACAATGAAAAACTGTTTTTT
TRBJ2-3,-,TRBV2,-,CASGPPDTQYF,TGTGCCAGCGGACCCCCAGATACGCAGTATTTT
TRBJ1-3,-,TRBV9,-,CASSRGFGNTIYF,TGTGCCAGCAGCCGGGGATTCGGAAACACCATATATTTT
TRBJ2-1,TRBD2,TRBV4-2,-,CASSQGGSGSIEGEQFF,TGTGCCAGCAGCCAAGGTGGTAGCGGGAGTATCGAGGGTGAGCAGTTCTTC
TRBJ2-1,-,TRBV29-1,few,CSVEGTRLPPSLHNEQFF,TGCAGCGTTGAAGGAACTCGTCTACCCCCGTCCCTCCACAATGAGCAGTTCTTC
TRBJ2-3,-,TRBV5-5,-,CASSSQTLSADTQYF,TGTGCCAGCAGCTCCCAGACACTTTCGGCAGATACGCAGTATTTT
TRBJ2-5,TRBD2,TRBV24-1,-,CATSDPGLGVAETQYF,TGTGCCACCAGTGACCCGGGACTAGGAGTCGCCGAGACCCAGTACTTC
TRBJ2-5,-,TRBV7-3,few,CASSLYSSPGETQYF,TGTGCCAGCAGCTTATATTCTAGCCCTGGGGAGACCCAGTACTTC
TRBJ2-6,-,TRBV4-1,few,CASSQVTGAGANVLTF,TGCGCCAGCAGCCAAGTGACAGGAGCTGGGGCCAACGTCCTGACTTTC
TRBJ2-7,TRBD1,TRBV27,-,CASSLKDRSSYEQYF,TGTGCCAGCAGTTTAAAGGACAGGAGCTCCTACGAGCAGTACTTC
TRBJ2-1,-,TRBV12-3/TRBV12-4,-,CASSPQNYNEQFF,TGTGCCAGCAGCCCGCAGAATTACAATGAGCAGTTCTTC
TRBJ2-3,TRBD2,TRBV7-9,-,CASRDPLATKTSTDTQYF,TGTGCCAGCAGAGACCCACTAGCGACCAAAACTAGCACAGATACGCAGTATTTT
TRBJ2-5,-,TRBV3-1/TRBV3-2,-,CASTRAVWETQYF,TGTGCCAGCACCCGAGCGGTCTGGGAGACCCAGTACTTC
TRBJ2-1,TRBD1,TRBV7-3,-,CASSQAGGVGGNEQFF,TGTGCCAGCAGCCAGGCAGGGGGCGTTGGGGGCAATGAGCAGTTCTTC
TRBJ2-3,-,TRBV6-6,-,CASSYSGGTDTQYF,TGTGCCAGCAGTTACTCTGGGGGGACAGATACGCAGTATTTT
TRBJ2-4,-,TRBV4-2,-,CASSQEVGAGLNIQYF,TGTGCCAGCAGCCAAGAGGTAGGGGCAGGACTAAACATTCAGTACTTC
TRBJ2-7,-,TRBV5-1,few,CASRGFSAVYEQYF,TGCGCCAGCAGAGGTTTTAGCGCGGTCTACGAGCAGTACTTC
TRBJ2-2,-,TRBV5-1,-,CASSSDGFTGELFF,TGCGCCAGCAGCTCTGACGGGTTTACCGGGGAGCTGTTTTTT
TRBJ2-3,TRBD1,TRBV19,-,CASSKFSGQGGHTQYF,TGTGCCAGTAGTAAATTCTCGGGACAGGGAGGACATACGCAGTATTTT
TRBJ2-7,TRBD1,TRBV27,-,CASSWDSESYEQYF,TGTGCCAGCAGTTGGGACAGCGAATCCTACGAGCAGTACTTC
TRBJ1-4,-,TRBV5-1,few,CASSSTQGREKLFF,TGCGCCAGCAGCTCCACGCAGGGGCGAGAAAAACTGTTTTTT